A selection of T cell receptor beta chains follows, all from one sample in a study of shared clonotypes between healthy human individuals. Method: immunoSEQ multiplex PCR; TCRdb's copy keeps in-frame clones and lacks some. The repertoire includes 700,000 to 950,000 clones, around 96% of them detected once, and about 0.25% sits in the top ten. Input material: naive CD8+ T cells sorted from blood. These TCRs come from a man aged 25-40 years in good health. CDR3s leave out the opening cysteine and the closing phenylalanine or tryptophan.

>TRBV6-5
ASSFTGGTNEKLF
>TRBV4-1
ASSRFSGTWGNQPQH
>TRBV18
ASSPVQDRLFTGELF
>TRBV9
ASSFSTSGGYNEQF
>TRBV18
ASSYPRGQTEAF
>TRBV14
ASSQRLATSTDTQY
>TRBV29-1
SVRAGGSYEQY
>TRBV19
ASATGGNTEAF
>TRBV18
ASSPPMGTGYEQY
>TRBV11-2
ASSSQGGSYDEQY
>TRBV4-2
ASSQSLAGGQY
>TRBV7-2
ASSSLGGPYEQY
>TRBV7-9
ASSFLTSEQF
>TRBV28
ASSPFTGELF
>TRBV5-6
ASSLGLAGGVTYNEQF
>TRBV4-1
ASSQVPPAGEDNEQF
>TRBV29-1
SVPQETQY
>TRBV5-6
ASSLTPYEQY
>TRBV27
ASSTSGFYGYT
>TRBV27
ASGIAESYEQY
>TRBV27
ASSLAPGRNEQF
>TRBV28
ASSFGSSYEQY
>TRBV6-1
ASSELGTGPYEQY
>TRBV5-4
ASSNNLAAHEQF
>TRBV5-5
ASSLWTEAF
>TRBV11-2
ASSLVGAGLAKNIQY
>TRBV7-9
ASSFGTAYEQY
>TRBV27
ASSLSPLAGQEQY
>TRBV7-9
ASSGAWEVTPRGYEQY
>TRBV29-1
SVVVSSYEQY
>TRBV29-1
SGSTGTQNIQY
>TRBV11-2
ASSLGGGDEQY
>TRBV6-1
ASSESGTNSEAF
>TRBV7-8
ASSPDYEQY
>TRBV5-6
ASSLSNEQF
>TRBV7-6
ASSLTGGVGGTEAF
>TRBV9
ASSFFPATSSYEQY
>TRBV27
ASKLLTGNTEAF
>TRBV6-1
ASSELRGNYGYT
>TRBV11-2
ASRAAGQAPYEQY
>TRBV29-1
STTGLNKLLANYGYT
>TRBV29-1
SVDSSEWGSDEQF
>TRBV4-1
ASSQGPGRELEQF
>TRBV5-4
ATSLWGQAYEQY
>TRBV28
ASSPGYEQY
>TRBV2
ASRRGDTSTGELF
>TRBV7-9
ASGGTGFPEQY
>TRBV11-3
ASSSPGLAVNEQF
>TRBV6-5
ASSSPSESYEQY
>TRBV7-9
ASSFGPGTNEKLF
>TRBV7-2
ASSLQFRDPTYEQY
>TRBV27
ASSLSGRAYEQY
>TRBV7-9
ASSSRTSYTDTQY
>TRBV27
ASSPGPGTGEMNTEAF